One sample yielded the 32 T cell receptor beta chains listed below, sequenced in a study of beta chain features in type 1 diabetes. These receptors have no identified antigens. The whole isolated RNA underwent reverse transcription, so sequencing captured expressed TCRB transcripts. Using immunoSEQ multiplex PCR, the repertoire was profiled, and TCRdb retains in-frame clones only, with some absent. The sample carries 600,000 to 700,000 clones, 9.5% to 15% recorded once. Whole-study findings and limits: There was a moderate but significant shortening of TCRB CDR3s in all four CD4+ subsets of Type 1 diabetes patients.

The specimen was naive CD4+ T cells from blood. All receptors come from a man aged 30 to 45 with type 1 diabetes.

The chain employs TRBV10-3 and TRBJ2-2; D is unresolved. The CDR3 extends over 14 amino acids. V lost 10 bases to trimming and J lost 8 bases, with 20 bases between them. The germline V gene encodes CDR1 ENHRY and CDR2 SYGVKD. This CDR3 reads CATRGWAETGELFF. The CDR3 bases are TGTGCCACCAGAGGATGGGCCGAAACTGGGGAGCTGTTTTTT.

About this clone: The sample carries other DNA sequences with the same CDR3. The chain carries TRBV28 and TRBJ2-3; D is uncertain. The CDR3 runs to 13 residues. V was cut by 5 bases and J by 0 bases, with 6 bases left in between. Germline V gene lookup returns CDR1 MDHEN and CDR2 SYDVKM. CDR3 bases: TGTGCCAGCAGTAGATCCAGCACAGATACGCAGTATTTT. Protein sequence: CASSRSSTDTQYF.

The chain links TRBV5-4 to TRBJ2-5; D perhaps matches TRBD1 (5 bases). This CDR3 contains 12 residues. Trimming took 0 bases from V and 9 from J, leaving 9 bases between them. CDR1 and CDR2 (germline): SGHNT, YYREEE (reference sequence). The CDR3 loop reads CASSLAEGAQYF. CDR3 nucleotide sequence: TGTGCCAGCAGCTTGGCCGAAGGGGCCCAGTACTTC.

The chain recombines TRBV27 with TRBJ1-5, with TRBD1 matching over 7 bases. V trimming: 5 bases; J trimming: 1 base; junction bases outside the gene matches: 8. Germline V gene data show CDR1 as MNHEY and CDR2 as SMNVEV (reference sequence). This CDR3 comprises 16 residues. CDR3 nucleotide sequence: TGTGCCAGCAGTCCTACAGGGGCGGTGAGCAATCAGCCCCAGCATTTT. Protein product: CASSPTGAVSNQPQHF.

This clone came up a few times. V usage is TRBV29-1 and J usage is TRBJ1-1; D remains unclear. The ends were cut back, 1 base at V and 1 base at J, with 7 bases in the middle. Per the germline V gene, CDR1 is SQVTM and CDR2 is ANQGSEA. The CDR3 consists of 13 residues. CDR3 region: CSVEGPTNTEAFF. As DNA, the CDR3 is TGCAGCGTTGAAGGCCCGACGAACACTGAAGCTTTCTTT.

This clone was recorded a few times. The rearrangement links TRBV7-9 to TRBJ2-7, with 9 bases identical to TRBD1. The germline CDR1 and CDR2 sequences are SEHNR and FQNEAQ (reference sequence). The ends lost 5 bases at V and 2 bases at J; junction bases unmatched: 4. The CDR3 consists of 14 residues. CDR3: CASSTGQGTYEQYF. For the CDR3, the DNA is TGTGCCAGCAGCACCGGACAGGGGACCTACGAGCAGTACTTC.

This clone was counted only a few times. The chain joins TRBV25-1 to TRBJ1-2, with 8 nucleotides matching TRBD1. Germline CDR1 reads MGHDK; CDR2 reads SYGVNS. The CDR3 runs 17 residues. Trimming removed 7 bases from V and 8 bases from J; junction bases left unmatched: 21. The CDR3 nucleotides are TGTGCCAGCACGGACGGGTCAGGGGGCCGCAGCGCTGTGGGCTACACCTTC. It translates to CASTDGSGGRSAVGYTF.

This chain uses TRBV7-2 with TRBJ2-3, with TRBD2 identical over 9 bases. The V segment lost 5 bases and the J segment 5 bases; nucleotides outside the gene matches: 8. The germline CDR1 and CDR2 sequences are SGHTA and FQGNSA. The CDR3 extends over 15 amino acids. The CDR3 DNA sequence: TGTGCCAGCAGCCGCAGACTAGCGGTGGAAGATACGCAGTATTTT. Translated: CASSRRLAVEDTQYF.

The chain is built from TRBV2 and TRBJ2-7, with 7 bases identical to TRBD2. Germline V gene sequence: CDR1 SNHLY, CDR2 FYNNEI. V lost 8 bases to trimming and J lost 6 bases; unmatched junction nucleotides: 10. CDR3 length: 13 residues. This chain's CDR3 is CASPTRGDPEQYF. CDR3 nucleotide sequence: TGTGCCAGCCCTACTCGGGGGGATCCCGAGCAGTACTTC.

CDR3 DNA sequence: TGTGCCAGCAGCTTACAGGGGGCTGGAACCGGGGAGCTGTTTTTT. Translating it yields CASSLQGAGTGELFF. The gene calls are TRBV9 and TRBJ2-2; 9 bases fit TRBD1. Germline V gives CDR1 SGDLS, CDR2 YYNGEE. The V and J ends lost 4 bases and 5 bases, in that order; junction bases with no gene match: 6. This CDR3 has 15 residues.

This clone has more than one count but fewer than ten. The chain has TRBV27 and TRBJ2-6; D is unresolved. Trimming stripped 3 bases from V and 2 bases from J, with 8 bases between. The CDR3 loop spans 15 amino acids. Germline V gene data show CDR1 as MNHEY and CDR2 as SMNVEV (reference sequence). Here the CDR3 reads CASSLKGPGANVLTF. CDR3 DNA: TGTGCCAGCAGTTTGAAGGGCCCTGGGGCCAACGTCCTGACTTTC.

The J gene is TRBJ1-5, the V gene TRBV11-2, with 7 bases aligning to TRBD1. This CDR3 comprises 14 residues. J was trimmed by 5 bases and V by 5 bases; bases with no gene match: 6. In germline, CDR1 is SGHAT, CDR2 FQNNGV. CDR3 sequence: CASSTTGSDQPQHF. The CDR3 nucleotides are TGTGCCAGCAGCACGACAGGGAGCGATCAGCCCCAGCATTTT.

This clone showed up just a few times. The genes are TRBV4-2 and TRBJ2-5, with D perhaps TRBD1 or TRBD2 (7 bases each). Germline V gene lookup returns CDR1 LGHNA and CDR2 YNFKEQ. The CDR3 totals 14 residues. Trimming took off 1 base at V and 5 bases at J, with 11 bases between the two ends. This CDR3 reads CASSQGQGGETQYF. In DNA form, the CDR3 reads TGTGCCAGCAGCCAAGGACAGGGAGGGGAGACCCAGTACTTC.

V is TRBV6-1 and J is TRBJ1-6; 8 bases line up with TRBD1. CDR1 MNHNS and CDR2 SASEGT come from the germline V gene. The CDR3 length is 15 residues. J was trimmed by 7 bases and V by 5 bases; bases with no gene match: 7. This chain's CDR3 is CASSTDRATNSPLHF. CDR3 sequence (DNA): TGTGCCAGCAGTACGGACAGGGCTACCAATTCACCCCTCCACTTT.

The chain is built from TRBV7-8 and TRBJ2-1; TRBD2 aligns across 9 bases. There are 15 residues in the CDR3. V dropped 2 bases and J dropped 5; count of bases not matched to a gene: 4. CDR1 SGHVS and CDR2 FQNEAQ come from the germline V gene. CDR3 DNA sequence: TGTGCCAGCAGCTTACAGCGGGGGGTCAACAATGAGCAGTTCTTC. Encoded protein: CASSLQRGVNNEQFF.

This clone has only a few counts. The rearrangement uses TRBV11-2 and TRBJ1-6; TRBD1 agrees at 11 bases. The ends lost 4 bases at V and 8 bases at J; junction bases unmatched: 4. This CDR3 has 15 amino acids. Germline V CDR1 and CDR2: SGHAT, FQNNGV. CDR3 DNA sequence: TGTGCCAGCAGCTCCGGACAGGGGGCGGATTCACCCCTCCACTTT. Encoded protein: CASSSGQGADSPLHF.

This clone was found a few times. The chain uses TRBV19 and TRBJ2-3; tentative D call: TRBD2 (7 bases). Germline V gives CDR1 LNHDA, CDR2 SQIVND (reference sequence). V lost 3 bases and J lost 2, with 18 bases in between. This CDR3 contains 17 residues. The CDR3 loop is CASSMFGGGQLTDTQYF. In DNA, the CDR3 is TGTGCCAGTAGTATGTTTGGCGGGGGCCAACTCACAGATACGCAGTATTTT. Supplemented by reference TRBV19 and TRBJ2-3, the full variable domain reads DGGITQSPKYLFRKEGQNVTLSCEQNLNHDAMYWYRQDPGQGLRLIYYSQIVNDFQKGDIAEGYSVSREKKESFPLTVTSAQKNPTAFYLCASSMFGGGQLTDTQYFGPGTRLTVL.

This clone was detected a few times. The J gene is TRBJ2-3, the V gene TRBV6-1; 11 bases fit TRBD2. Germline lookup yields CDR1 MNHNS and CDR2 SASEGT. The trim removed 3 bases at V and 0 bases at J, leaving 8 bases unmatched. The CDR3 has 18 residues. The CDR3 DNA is TGTGCCAGCAGTGAGGGGACTAGCGGACTCCTTAGCACAGATACGCAGTATTTT. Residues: CASSEGTSGLLSTDTQYF.

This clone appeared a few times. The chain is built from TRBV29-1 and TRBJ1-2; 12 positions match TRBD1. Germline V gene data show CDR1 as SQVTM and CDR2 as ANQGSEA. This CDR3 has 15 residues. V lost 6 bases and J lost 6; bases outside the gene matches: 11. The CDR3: CSVKVPGQGADGYTF. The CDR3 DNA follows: TGCAGCGTGAAAGTCCCGGGACAGGGGGCTGATGGCTACACCTTC.

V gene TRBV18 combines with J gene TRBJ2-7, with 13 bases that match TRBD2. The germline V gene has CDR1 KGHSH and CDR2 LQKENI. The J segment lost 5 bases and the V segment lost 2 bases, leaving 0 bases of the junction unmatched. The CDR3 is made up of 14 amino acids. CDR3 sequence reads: CASSPGTSGDEQYF. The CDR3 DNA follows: TGTGCCAGCTCACCAGGGACTAGCGGGGACGAGCAGTACTTC.

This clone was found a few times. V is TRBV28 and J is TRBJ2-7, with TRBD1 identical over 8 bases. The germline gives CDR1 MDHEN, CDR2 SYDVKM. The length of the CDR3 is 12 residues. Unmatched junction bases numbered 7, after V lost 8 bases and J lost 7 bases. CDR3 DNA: TGTGCCAGCCGGACAGGGACTTGGGAGCAGTACTTC. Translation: CASRTGTWEQYF.

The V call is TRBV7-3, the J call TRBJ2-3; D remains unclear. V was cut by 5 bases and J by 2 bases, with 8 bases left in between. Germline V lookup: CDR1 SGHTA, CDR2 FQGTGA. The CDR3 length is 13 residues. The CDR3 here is CASSRANTDTQYF. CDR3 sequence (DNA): TGTGCCAGCAGCCGGGCAAACACAGATACGCAGTATTTT.

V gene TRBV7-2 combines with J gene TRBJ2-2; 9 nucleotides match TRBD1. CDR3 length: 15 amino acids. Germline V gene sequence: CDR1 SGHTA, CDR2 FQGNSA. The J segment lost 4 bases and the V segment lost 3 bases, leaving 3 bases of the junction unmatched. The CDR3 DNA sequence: TGTGCCAGCAGCTTTGGGACAGGGTTCACCGGGGAGCTGTTTTTT. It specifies CASSFGTGFTGELFF.

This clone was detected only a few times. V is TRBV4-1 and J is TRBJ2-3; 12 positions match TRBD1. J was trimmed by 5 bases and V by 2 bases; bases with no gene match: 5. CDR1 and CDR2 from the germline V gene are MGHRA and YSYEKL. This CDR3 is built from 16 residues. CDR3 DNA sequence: TGCGCCAGCAGCCAACGGGGACAGGGGGCTGGAGATACGCAGTATTTT. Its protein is CASSQRGQGAGDTQYF.

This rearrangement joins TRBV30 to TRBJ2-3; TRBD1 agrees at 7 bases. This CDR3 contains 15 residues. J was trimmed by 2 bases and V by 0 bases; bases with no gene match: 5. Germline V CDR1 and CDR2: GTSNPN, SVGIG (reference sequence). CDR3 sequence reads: CAWSVQDRDTDTQYF. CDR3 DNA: TGTGCCTGGAGTGTACAAGACAGGGACACAGATACGCAGTATTTT.

CDR3: CASSVSEGKVAFF. The CDR3 DNA reads as TGTGCCAGCAGTGTATCGGAGGGAAAGGTAGCTTTCTTT. V usage is TRBV2 and J usage is TRBJ1-1; D uncertain. Trimming stripped 4 bases from V and 10 bases from J, with 16 bases between. The germline gives CDR1 SNHLY, CDR2 FYNNEI. The CDR3 extends over 13 amino acids.

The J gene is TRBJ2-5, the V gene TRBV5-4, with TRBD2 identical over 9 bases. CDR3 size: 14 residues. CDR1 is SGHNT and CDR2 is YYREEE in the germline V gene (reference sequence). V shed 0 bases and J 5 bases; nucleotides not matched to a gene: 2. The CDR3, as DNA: TGTGCCAGCAGCTTGGGGACTAGCGAGGAGACCCAGTACTTC. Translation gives CASSLGTSEETQYF.

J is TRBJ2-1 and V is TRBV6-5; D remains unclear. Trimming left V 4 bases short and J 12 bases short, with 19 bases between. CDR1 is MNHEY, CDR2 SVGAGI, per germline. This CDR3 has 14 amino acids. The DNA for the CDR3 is TGTGCCAGCAGTTCCTCCGACACCAGAATGAGGCAGTTCTTC. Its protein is CASSSSDTRMRQFF.

The chain's CDR3 is CASSFRGGETQYF. The DNA of the CDR3 is TGTGCCAGCAGCTTCAGGGGAGGGGAGACCCAGTACTTC. V is TRBV7-2 and J is TRBJ2-5; weak D call: TRBD2 (7 bases). This CDR3 has 13 residues. The V gene's germline CDR1 is SGHTA and CDR2 FQGNSA. Trimming removed 3 bases from V and 5 bases from J, with 10 bases in between.

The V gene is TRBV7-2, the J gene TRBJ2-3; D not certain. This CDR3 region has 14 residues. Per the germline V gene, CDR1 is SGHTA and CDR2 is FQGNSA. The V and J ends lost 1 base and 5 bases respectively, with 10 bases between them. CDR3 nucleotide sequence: TGTGCCAGCAGCTTAGGCCTACATCGAGATACGCAGTATTTT. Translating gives CASSLGLHRDTQYF. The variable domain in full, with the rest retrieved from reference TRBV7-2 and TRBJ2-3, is GAGVSQSPSNKVTEKGKDVELRCDPISGHTALYWYRQSLGQGLEFLIYFQGNSAPDKSGLPSDRFSAERTGGSVSTLTIQRTQQEDSAVYLCASSLGLHRDTQYFGPGTRLTVL.

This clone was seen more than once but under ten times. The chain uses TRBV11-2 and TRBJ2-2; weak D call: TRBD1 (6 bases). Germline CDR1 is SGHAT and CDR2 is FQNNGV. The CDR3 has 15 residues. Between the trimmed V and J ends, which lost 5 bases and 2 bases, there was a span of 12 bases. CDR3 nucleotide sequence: TGTGCCAGCAGCCCCGGGACACCTAACACCGGGGAGCTGTTTTTT. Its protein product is CASSPGTPNTGELFF.

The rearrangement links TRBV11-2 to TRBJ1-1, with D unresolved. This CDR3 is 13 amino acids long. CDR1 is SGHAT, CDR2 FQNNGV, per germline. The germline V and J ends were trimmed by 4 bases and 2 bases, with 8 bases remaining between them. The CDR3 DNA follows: TGTGCCAGCAGCTACTTTCAAAACACTGAAGCTTTCTTT. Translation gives CASSYFQNTEAFF.